The 26 T cell receptor beta chains reported below all come from one sample, sequenced in a study of cytomegalovirus exposure and HLA in healthy donors. PCR employed 60 Vbeta and 13 Jbeta primers. Generated by immunoSEQ multiplex PCR, the TCRdb table keeps only in-frame clones and is missing some. The table has some 210,000 clones, about four fifths seen once. The sample taken for sequencing was PBMCs. All receptors derive from a woman in her fifties or sixties in good health and CMV-seropositive.

V gene TRBV27 combines with J gene TRBJ2-2; TRBD2 aligns across 9 bases. This CDR3 is 14 amino acids long. V trimming: 6 bases; J trimming: 7 bases; junction bases outside the gene matches: 6. Germline CDR1 is MNHEY and CDR2 is SMNVEV (reference sequence). This CDR3 reads CASRAGGPVGELFF. As DNA, the CDR3 is TGTGCCAGCAGGGCGGGGGGGCCCGTCGGGGAGCTGTTTTTT.

The genes are TRBV28 and TRBJ1-4; maybe TRBD1 (5 bases). V was shortened by 5 bases and J by 8 bases, with 12 bases between the two germline ends. This CDR3 has 13 residues. Germline-derived CDR1 and CDR2 are MDHEN and SYDVKM. CDR3 in amino acids: CASSPDSFEKLFF. CDR3 nucleotides: TGTGCCAGCAGTCCCGACAGTTTCGAAAAACTGTTTTTT.

The chain has TRBV18 and TRBJ2-7; 7 bases line up with TRBD2. CDR1 and CDR2 (germline): KGHSH, LQKENI. V gave up 11 bases and J gave up 0 bases; unmatched junction bases: 4. The CDR3 extends over 12 amino acids. CDR3 nucleotides: TGTGCCGCTCGCGGGAGCTCCTACGAGCAGTACTTC. Encoded protein: CAARGSSYEQYF.

The V and J genes are TRBV15 and TRBJ2-2, with 8 bases lining up with TRBD2. The CDR3 has 17 residues. Germline V gene sequence: CDR1 LNHNV, CDR2 YYDKDF (reference sequence). J was trimmed by 5 bases and V by 1 base; bases with no gene match: 9. The CDR3 bases are TGTGCCACCAGCAGAGGACTAAGCGGGGGTCAGACCGGGGAGCTGTTTTTT. Its protein is CATSRGLSGGQTGELFF.

This chain uses TRBV11-3 with TRBJ2-2; maybe TRBD2 (5 bases). Looked up from germline, CDR1 is SGHNT and CDR2 is YENEEA. CDR3 length: 16 amino acids. V lost 4 bases, J lost 1 base, and 13 bases lay in between. Here the CDR3 DNA reads TGTGCCAGCAGCTCACAAGCGGACCTGAACACCGGGGAGCTGTTTTTT. Translated, it gives CASSSQADLNTGELFF.

This clone has only one observation. V is TRBV4-1 and J is TRBJ2-4; 7 bases are shared with TRBD2. Germline-derived CDR1 and CDR2 are MGHRA and YSYEKL. The V segment lost 0 bases and the J segment 0 bases; nucleotides outside the gene matches: 11. This CDR3 comprises 19 residues. The CDR3 coding sequence is TGCGCCAGCAGCCAAGATTTAGGGTCTGGGGGGGTAGCCAAAAACATTCAGTACTTC. Translated, it gives CASSQDLGSGGVAKNIQYF.

This chain links TRBV2 with TRBJ2-5, with a tentative D call TRBD1 (6 bases). The end of the DNA fits TRBJ2-7 better, so the J call may be wrong. Germline V lookup: CDR1 SNHLY, CDR2 FYNNEI. This CDR3 region has 13 residues. CDR3 DNA: TGTGCCAGCCTGGACAGAATTGCCTACGAGCAGTACTTC. Protein product: CASLDRIAYEQYF.

This clone was seen only once. The rearrangement links TRBV4-2 to TRBJ2-5; D perhaps matches TRBD1 (5 bases). The CDR3 totals 14 residues. Trimming cost V 2 bases and J 5 bases, with 12 bases left between them. Germline CDR1 and CDR2: LGHNA and YNFKEQ. CDR3 nucleotide sequence: TGTGCCAGCAGCCAATCCCTAGGGGATGAGACCCAGTACTTC. Residues: CASSQSLGDETQYF.

With regard to this clone: At one of its ends the junction is not consistent with the germline gene, which may arise from a read error. The same CDR3 can be traced to other DNA sequences in this sample. J is TRBJ2-3 and V is TRBV7-6; 13 nucleotides align to TRBD2. Germline V gene data show CDR1 as SGHVS and CDR2 as FNYEAQ. This CDR3 has 17 amino acids. The CDR3 DNA follows: TGTGCCAGCAGCCCCGGGACTAGCGGGGTTAGCACGGATACGCAGTATTTT. Translated: CASSPGTSGVSTDTQYF.

The chain links TRBV27 to TRBJ1-6; 7 bases are a match to TRBD1. With V trimmed by 4 bases and J by 6 bases, 6 bases remained unmatched. The CDR3 runs 15 residues. Germline V CDR1 and CDR2: MNHEY, SMNVEV (reference sequence). CDR3 residues: CASSSQTGINSPLHF. The CDR3 DNA sequence: TGTGCCAGCAGTTCCCAGACAGGGATTAATTCACCCCTCCACTTT.

The CDR3 DNA reads as TGTGCCAGCAGTTCCCGGGGGGGGAACTATGGCTACACCTTC. This gives the protein CASSSRGGNYGYTF. V usage is TRBV28 and J usage is TRBJ1-2; D perhaps matches TRBD1 (5 bases). This CDR3 has 14 amino acids. V was trimmed by 4 bases and J by 2 bases, leaving 11 bases between them. Germline V gene lookup returns CDR1 MDHEN and CDR2 SYDVKM.

This chain connects TRBV14 to TRBJ2-2, with D perhaps matching TRBD2 (6 bases). Per germline, CDR1 SGHDN and CDR2 FVKESK. This CDR3 is built from 14 residues. The germline V and J ends were trimmed by 4 bases and 2 bases, with 8 bases remaining between them. Here the CDR3 DNA reads TGTGCCAGCAGCCGGGACTTAAACACCGGGGAGCTGTTTTTT. Protein product: CASSRDLNTGELFF.

The genes are TRBV6-6 and TRBJ1-5, with a tentative D call TRBD1 (5 bases). The CDR3 is 14 amino acids. V was shortened by 5 bases and J by 1 base, with 9 bases between the two germline ends. The germline CDR1 and CDR2 sequences are MNHNY and SVGAGI (reference sequence). The CDR3 bases are TGTGCCAGCAGTGGACCAGGGAGCAATCAGCCCCAGCATTTT. It codes for CASSGPGSNQPQHF.

The chain joins TRBV9 to TRBJ2-2; TRBD2 is a possible D gene (6 bases). V lost 2 bases to trimming and J lost 3 bases, with 17 bases between them. The CDR3 is 17 residues long. Germline CDR1 and CDR2: SGDLS and YYNGEE. The CDR3 DNA reads as TGTGCCAGCAGCGTCCCTGGGGGAGGTGGAGACACCGGGGAGCTGTTTTTT. Translating it yields CASSVPGGGGDTGELFF.

Written as DNA, the CDR3 is TGTGCCAGCAGCGGGGGACAGGGGGTCAACTATGGCTACACCTTC. Translating it yields CASSGGQGVNYGYTF. The chain combines TRBV9 with TRBJ1-2; 11 nucleotides align to TRBD1. The ends lost 3 bases at V and 2 bases at J; junction bases unmatched: 3. This CDR3 is built from 15 residues. Germline V CDR1 and CDR2: SGDLS, YYNGEE.

The chain couples TRBV28 to TRBJ2-3; no definite D call. V was pared by 6 bases and J by 4 bases, with 8 bases between. This CDR3 has 12 amino acids. Germline V gives CDR1 MDHEN, CDR2 SYDVKM. This CDR3 reads CASRAAADTQYF. CDR3 nucleotides: TGTGCCAGCAGGGCCGCAGCAGATACGCAGTATTTT.

This chain joins TRBV7-8 and TRBJ2-7, with TRBD2 matching over 8 bases. CDR1 and CDR2 (germline): SGHVS, FQNEAQ. This CDR3 is built from 15 residues. With 5 bases clipped from V and 4 bases from J, the junction kept 10 bases outside the gene matches. The CDR3 bases are TGTGCCAGCAGCGTCACCGGGACTAGTCGATACGAGCAGTACTTC. Encoded protein: CASSVTGTSRYEQYF.

V usage is TRBV6-6 and J usage is TRBJ1-6, with D possibly being TRBD1 (5 bases). From germline, CDR1 is MNHNY and CDR2 SVGAGI (reference sequence). Trimming removed 6 bases from V and 9 bases from J, with 15 bases in between. The CDR3 covers 14 residues. The CDR3, as DNA: TGTGCCAGCAGACCAGGGTTCGATGGTTCACCCCTCCACTTT. Amino acid sequence: CASRPGFDGSPLHF.

The chain combines TRBV6-5 with TRBJ1-2; 10 bases align to TRBD1. Germline V gene data show CDR1 as MNHEY and CDR2 as SVGAGI. Trimming cost V 5 bases and J 8 bases; bases outside gene matches: 11. The CDR3 length is 15 residues. The DNA for the CDR3 is TGTGCCAGCAGTCCCGGGACAGGGGCTTTAAGAGGCTACACCTTC. Translation gives CASSPGTGALRGYTF.

The rearrangement joins TRBV7-2 to TRBJ2-1; 11 nucleotides line up with TRBD2. CDR3 length: 19 residues. Germline values: CDR1 SGHTA, CDR2 FQGNSA. V trimming: 2 bases; J trimming: 0 bases; junction bases outside the gene matches: 9. CDR3 in DNA: TGTGCCAGCAGCTTAAGACTAGCGGGGACCCCGAGCTCCTACAATGAGCAGTTCTTC. It is translated as CASSLRLAGTPSSYNEQFF.

This chain uses TRBV5-1 with TRBJ1-6; no definite D call. CDR3 length equals 14 residues. V lost 2 bases and J lost 7, with 10 bases in between. CDR1 and CDR2 (germline): SGHRS, YFSETQ. The CDR3 reads CASSFGDRNSPLHF. The CDR3 DNA follows: TGCGCCAGCAGCTTCGGGGATCGCAATTCACCCCTCCACTTT.

About this clone itself: In the same sample, other DNA sequences code for this CDR3. V and J are TRBV5-1 and TRBJ2-7, with TRBD2 identical over 7 bases. V dropped 0 bases and J dropped 5; count of bases not matched to a gene: 2. The CDR3 is made up of 13 amino acids. Germline V gene data show CDR1 as SGHRS and CDR2 as YFSETQ. In nucleotides, the CDR3 is TGCGCCAGCAGCTTGGGGGCGGGAGACGAGCAGTACTTC. Translation: CASSLGAGDEQYF.

The chain carries TRBV7-9 and TRBJ1-1; D ambiguous. This CDR3 contains 13 residues. V was trimmed by 2 bases and J by 1 base, leaving 5 bases between them. Germline values: CDR1 SEHNR, CDR2 FQNEAQ (reference sequence). The CDR3 spells CASSLNSNTEAFF. The CDR3 DNA sequence: TGTGCCAGCAGCTTAAACTCGAACACTGAAGCTTTCTTT.

With respect to this clone: Relative to the germline gene, one junction end is altered; a read error may explain this. The chain combines TRBV25-1 with TRBJ2-2, with D possibly being TRBD1 (7 bases). This CDR3 has 16 amino acids. The V gene's germline CDR1 is MGHDK and CDR2 SYGVNS. The CDR3 region is CASSEDRLLNTGEVFF. The CDR3 nucleotides read TGTGCCAGCAGTGAGGACAGGCTACTGAACACCGGGGAGGTGTTTTTT.

The V and J genes are TRBV7-9 and TRBJ1-4; D perhaps matches TRBD1 (6 bases). V lost 2 bases, J lost 4 bases, and 11 bases lay in between. The CDR3 totals 15 residues. The germline V gene has CDR1 SEHNR and CDR2 FQNEAQ (reference sequence). Written as DNA, the CDR3 is TGTGCCAGCAGCTTAACCCGGACAGATAATGAAAAACTGTTTTTT. Residues: CASSLTRTDNEKLFF.

V and J are TRBV27 and TRBJ1-2; D call uncertain. Germline V gene data show CDR1 as MNHEY and CDR2 as SMNVEV (reference sequence). The CDR3 loop spans 13 amino acids. V was cut by 2 bases and J by 7 bases, with 11 bases left in between. As DNA, the CDR3 is TGTGCCAGCAGTTTAAATAGAGGGTTTGGCTACACCTTC. As protein: CASSLNRGFGYTF.